The 14 T cell receptor beta chains listed next were all sequenced from one sample in a study of PD-L1 blockade in urothelial cancer. Libraries were prepared by immunoSEQ multiplex PCR; TCRdb keeps only in-frame clonotypes and omits some of them. The profile shows 70,000 or so clones, around four fifths of them singletons. The sequenced sample was PBMCs, obtained around atezolizumab (anti-PD-L1) treatment. The receptor set was obtained from a man in his 70s with urothelial cancer.

This clone was seen once. The rearrangement joins TRBV5-6 to TRBJ2-3; D is ambiguous. V was cut by 4 bases and J by 2 bases, with 14 bases left in between. The CDR3 totals 15 residues. Germline values: CDR1 SGHDT, CDR2 YYEEEE. CDR3 sequence reads: CASSLRRGYTDTQYF. DNA for the CDR3: TGTGCCAGCAGCCTCCGGCGAGGTTACACAGATACGCAGTATTTT.

The genes are TRBV7-2 and TRBJ2-3; tentative D call: TRBD2 (7 bases). The CDR3 is 16 residues long. Trimming took off 1 base at V and 0 bases at J, with 11 bases between the two ends. In germline, CDR1 is SGHTA, CDR2 FQGNSA. CDR3 protein: CASSLVGGGSTDTQYF. The CDR3 DNA is TGTGCCAGCAGCTTAGTAGGGGGGGGAAGCACAGATACGCAGTATTTT.

This chain uses TRBV7-9 with TRBJ2-2; 8 nucleotides line up with TRBD2. The V segment lost 4 bases and the J segment 6 bases; nucleotides outside the gene matches: 10. Germline values: CDR1 SEHNR, CDR2 FQNEAQ (reference sequence). This CDR3 region has 16 residues. The CDR3 DNA is TGTGCCAGCAGCTCCTTTACGGGAGGGCCCCCCGGGGAGCTGTTTTTT. This translates into CASSSFTGGPPGELFF.

This clone showed up just a few times. The chain recombines TRBV5-1 with TRBJ1-4, with D tentatively TRBD1 (5 bases). The CDR3 runs 11 residues. Germline CDR1 and CDR2: SGHRS and YFSETQ. Trimming pared 0 bases from V and 11 bases from J, leaving 5 bases between. The CDR3 loop is CASSLAGKLFF. CDR3 bases: TGCGCCAGCAGCTTGGCAGGGAAACTGTTTTTT. The full variable domain, rest sourced from reference TRBV5-1 and TRBJ1-4, is KAGVTQTPRYLIKTRGQQVTLSCSPISGHRSVSWYQQTPGQGLQFLFEYFSETQRNKGNFPGRFSGRQFSNSRSEMNVSTLELGDSALYLCASSLAGKLFFGSGTQLSVL.

The V gene is TRBV5-1, the J gene TRBJ2-1; 11 bases match TRBD2. This CDR3 comprises 15 residues. The V gene end was trimmed by 4 bases and the J gene end by 7 bases; junction bases not matched to a gene: 7. Germline CDR1 is SGHRS and CDR2 is YFSETQ. The CDR3 spells CASSVTSGSINEQFF. The CDR3 DNA is TGCGCCAGCAGCGTAACTAGCGGGAGTATTAATGAGCAGTTCTTC. Full variable domain (remainder filled in from reference TRBV5-1 and TRBJ2-1): KAGVTQTPRYLIKTRGQQVTLSCSPISGHRSVSWYQQTPGQGLQFLFEYFSETQRNKGNFPGRFSGRQFSNSRSEMNVSTLELGDSALYLCASSVTSGSINEQFFGPGTRLTVL.

The chain has TRBV28 and TRBJ1-5; D is possibly TRBD1 (5 bases). Germline assignment: CDR1 MDHEN and CDR2 SYDVKM. The CDR3 spans 14 residues. The V gene lost 6 bases and the J gene lost 1 base, with 10 bases spanning the gap. The CDR3 protein is CASRSGGSNQPQHF. The CDR3 DNA reads as TGTGCCAGCAGAAGTGGGGGGAGCAATCAGCCCCAGCATTTT.

The V gene is TRBV7-9, the J gene TRBJ2-1, with D perhaps matching TRBD2 (5 bases). Germline lookup yields CDR1 SEHNR and CDR2 FQNEAQ (reference sequence). The CDR3 loop spans 16 amino acids. The V end was cut by 1 base, the J end by 7 bases, with 17 bases between. The CDR3 sequence: CASSLGRSEPRNEQFF. CDR3 coding DNA: TGTGCCAGCAGCTTAGGGAGGTCGGAACCGCGGAATGAGCAGTTCTTC.

The chain uses TRBV6-1 and TRBJ1-2; no reliable D call. The CDR3 totals 13 residues. Trimming left V 2 bases short and J 8 bases short, with 12 bases between. Germline V gene data show CDR1 as MNHNS and CDR2 as SASEGT. This CDR3 reads CASSETVDGGYTF. The CDR3 nucleotides read TGTGCCAGCAGTGAAACAGTGGATGGCGGCTACACCTTC.

This clone was observed a handful of times. V usage is TRBV5-1 and J usage is TRBJ2-7; a possible D gene is TRBD2 (6 bases). CDR3 length: 14 amino acids. Germline CDR1 reads SGHRS; CDR2 reads YFSETQ. Deletions cut 0 bases from V and 5 bases from J, with 12 bases between. CDR3 DNA sequence: TGCGCCAGCAGCTTGGGCCGGGAGAGTGACGAGCAGTACTTC. This translates into CASSLGRESDEQYF.

CDR3 coding DNA: TGTGCCAGCAGCTCCGGGGGGGATGAGGAGTATTTT. This codes for CASSSGGDEEYF. V and J are TRBV7-3 and TRBJ2-3; 8 bases line up with TRBD2. Looked up from germline, CDR1 is SGHTA and CDR2 is FQGTGA. CDR3 length: 12 amino acids. The J segment lost 13 bases and the V segment lost 4 bases, leaving 7 bases of the junction unmatched.

This clone appeared once. This sequence joins TRBV5-1 and TRBJ2-1, with TRBD2 matching over 8 bases. Germline V gives CDR1 SGHRS, CDR2 YFSETQ. The CDR3 runs to 16 residues. V dropped 7 bases and J dropped 0; count of bases not matched to a gene: 9. Written as DNA, the CDR3 is TGCGCCAGCGGACGACTAGCGCGAAGCTCCTACAATGAGCAGTTCTTC. Translating it yields CASGRLARSSYNEQFF.

The sample holds one count of this clone. The rearrangement links TRBV2 to TRBJ2-3; D uncertain. There are 13 residues in the CDR3. Germline lookup yields CDR1 SNHLY and CDR2 FYNNEI. V shed 4 bases and J shed 2 bases, with 7 bases lying between them. The CDR3 spells CASSATNTDTQYF. The CDR3 bases are TGTGCCAGCAGTGCGACAAACACAGATACGCAGTATTTT. Full variable domain (remainder filled in from reference TRBV2 and TRBJ2-3): EPEVTQTPSHQVTQMGQEVILRCVPISNHLYFYWYRQILGQKVEFLVSFYNNEISEKSEIFDDQFSVERPDGSNFTLKIRSTKLEDSAMYFCASSATNTDTQYFGPGTRLTVL.

The chain employs TRBV4-1 and TRBJ2-5, with TRBD2 matching over 12 bases. Germline V gene lookup returns CDR1 MGHRA and CDR2 YSYEKL. Unmatched junction bases numbered 5, after V lost 1 base and J lost 2 bases. The CDR3 contains 17 residues. CDR3 sequence (DNA): TGCGCCAGCAGCCAAGCCTTACTAGCGGGAGGACAAGAGACCCAGTACTTC. Its translation: CASSQALLAGGQETQYF.

This clone was seen a single time. The chain combines TRBV28 with TRBJ2-5, with D perhaps TRBD2 (5 bases). Trimming pared 4 bases from V and 5 bases from J, leaving 14 bases between. CDR1 is MDHEN and CDR2 is SYDVKM in the germline V gene. CDR3 size: 14 residues. This CDR3 is CASSWIRGGETQYF. DNA of the CDR3: TGTGCCAGCAGTTGGATCCGGGGTGGGGAGACCCAGTACTTC. The full variable domain, in which reference TRBV28 and TRBJ2-5 provide the parts outside the CDR3, is DVKVTQSSRYLVKRTGEKVFLECVQDMDHENMFWYRQDPGLGLRLIYFSYDVKMKEKGDIPEGYSVSREKKERFSLILESASTNQTSMYLCASSWIRGGETQYFGPGTRLLVL.